These 17 T cell receptor beta chains originate from one sample sequenced in a study of cytomegalovirus exposure and HLA in healthy donors. The PCR used 60 Vbeta and 13 Jbeta primers. Libraries were prepared by immunoSEQ multiplex PCR; TCRdb keeps only in-frame clonotypes and omits some of them. The data show approximately 190,000 clones, over 70% seen once. Source material: PBMCs. Source of these receptors: a man aged 50 to 60 in good health and CMV-seronegative.

This clone has only a few counts. This chain uses TRBV6-5 with TRBJ1-6; D not resolved. V lost 6 bases to trimming and J lost 7 bases, with 16 bases between them. Germline CDR1 MNHEY, CDR2 SVGAGI. The CDR3 is 15 residues long. DNA of the CDR3: TGTGCCAGCAGAGGAGAGATGACTGTCAATTCACCCCTCCACTTT. Its protein product is CASRGEMTVNSPLHF.

Comments on this clone: Other DNA variants within this sample encode the same CDR3. The chain joins TRBV29-1 to TRBJ1-2; 9 bases are a match to TRBD1. V gave up 8 bases and J gave up 8 bases; unmatched junction bases: 6. The CDR3 has 11 amino acids. Looked up from germline, CDR1 is SQVTM and CDR2 is ANQGSEA. The CDR3 coding sequence is TGCAGCTTCTGGACAGGGGAGGGCTACACCTTC. It is translated as CSFWTGEGYTF.

This chain links TRBV6-1 with TRBJ2-3; D perhaps matches TRBD2 (6 bases). Germline CDR1 is MNHNS and CDR2 is SASEGT. V was cut by 7 bases and J by 2 bases, with 13 bases left in between. This CDR3 has 14 amino acids. CDR3 region: CASILGGNTDTQYF. As DNA, the CDR3 is TGTGCCAGCATTCTGGGGGGTAACACAGATACGCAGTATTTT.

The CDR3 spells CAPGRDCEQYF. CDR3 bases: TGTGCCCCCGGCCGGGACTGCGAGCAGTACTTC. The V gene is TRBV10-3, the J gene TRBJ2-7; a possible D gene is TRBD2 (6 bases). In germline, CDR1 is ENHRY, CDR2 SYGVKD. The CDR3 consists of 11 residues. V lost 11 bases and J lost 6, with 14 bases in between.

The rearrangement links TRBV27 to TRBJ1-6; 8 bases are a match to TRBD1. Trimming took 3 bases from V and 7 from J; bases not matched to a gene: 8. The germline V gene has CDR1 MNHEY and CDR2 SMNVEV (reference sequence). The CDR3 has 16 amino acids. The CDR3 DNA reads as TGTGCCAGCAGTTTGGGGACAGGATCAAACAATTCACCCCTCCACTTT. It translates to CASSLGTGSNNSPLHF.

The chain recombines TRBV19 with TRBJ1-2; weak D call: TRBD1 (6 bases). The CDR3 covers 12 residues. Germline V lookup: CDR1 LNHDA, CDR2 SQIVND (reference sequence). V was pared by 5 bases and J by 3 bases, with 7 bases between. For the CDR3, the DNA is TGTGCCAGTAGTCGACAGGACTATGGCTACACCTTC. Protein: CASSRQDYGYTF.

The chain recombines TRBV27 with TRBJ1-2, with a weak D call TRBD1 (6 bases). The CDR3 runs 13 residues. Trimming removed 4 bases at V and 4 bases at J, with 10 bases between. Germline lookup yields CDR1 MNHEY and CDR2 SMNVEV (reference sequence). The DNA for the CDR3 is TGTGCCAGCAGTTCCAGGGGACCCTATGGCTACACCTTC. Its translation is CASSSRGPYGYTF.

This chain connects TRBV11-2 to TRBJ1-5; D unclear. Germline V gene sequence: CDR1 SGHAT, CDR2 FQNNGV. CDR3 length equals 16 residues. V was cut by 7 bases and J by 7 bases, with 23 bases left in between. The CDR3 loop reads CASIPWREKQGQPQHF. CDR3 bases: TGTGCCAGCATCCCCTGGCGGGAGAAGCAAGGCCAGCCCCAGCATTTT.

The chain carries TRBV5-1 and TRBJ2-1; 9 nucleotides agree with TRBD2. J was trimmed by 15 bases and V by 1 base; bases with no gene match: 8. The germline gives CDR1 SGHRS, CDR2 YFSETQ. This CDR3 has 13 residues. This CDR3 reads CASSLNSGGTGFF. Here the CDR3 DNA reads TGCGCCAGCAGCTTGAATAGCGGGGGCACTGGGTTCTTC. The full variable domain, with the rest looked up from reference TRBV5-1 and TRBJ2-1, is KAGVTQTPRYLIKTRGQQVTLSCSPISGHRSVSWYQQTPGQGLQFLFEYFSETQRNKGNFPGRFSGRQFSNSRSEMNVSTLELGDSALYLCASSLNSGGTGFFGPGTRLTVL.

This rearrangement joins TRBV7-2 to TRBJ2-1; TRBD2 aligns across 8 bases. The V gene's germline CDR1 is SGHTA and CDR2 FQGNSA. V gave up 5 bases and J gave up 10 bases; unmatched junction bases: 16. The CDR3 has 16 amino acids. CDR3 sequence: CASSLISGATKLEQFF. The CDR3 DNA follows: TGTGCCAGCAGCCTGATTAGCGGGGCCACGAAATTGGAGCAGTTCTTC.

The rearrangement uses TRBV11-2 and TRBJ1-2; TRBD1 agrees at 10 bases. Germline V gene lookup returns CDR1 SGHAT and CDR2 FQNNGV. The CDR3 length is 15 residues. V lost 5 bases to trimming and J lost 8 bases; unmatched junction nucleotides: 11. CDR3 amino acids: CASSAFTGTGVGYTF. The CDR3, as DNA: TGTGCCAGCAGCGCTTTTACCGGGACAGGGGTAGGCTACACCTTC.

The chain is built from TRBV19 and TRBJ2-1; D possibly corresponds to TRBD2 (6 bases). With 1 base removed from V and 3 bases from J, the gap between germline ends came to 13 bases. Germline lookup yields CDR1 LNHDA and CDR2 SQIVND (reference sequence). This CDR3 has 16 residues. CDR3 sequence reads: CASSIVGGGLYNEQFF. The CDR3 DNA reads as TGTGCCAGTAGTATAGTCGGGGGAGGTCTCTACAATGAGCAGTTCTTC.

The chain links TRBV2 to TRBJ1-2; 8 bases agree with TRBD1. The CDR3 covers 13 residues. Germline trimming cut 5 bases from V and 8 bases from J; bases unmatched to any gene: 7. Germline CDR1 SNHLY, CDR2 FYNNEI. The DNA for the CDR3 is TGTGCCAGCAGTTCGACAGGGGTAGAGGGCTACACCTTC. Protein: CASSSTGVEGYTF.

The rearrangement uses TRBV5-6 and TRBJ2-1; weak D call: TRBD2 (7 bases). V shed 4 bases and J shed 6 bases, with 20 bases lying between them. CDR1 SGHDT and CDR2 YYEEEE come from the germline V gene. The CDR3 consists of 16 residues. The CDR3 sequence is CASSVALEGGFNEQFF. The CDR3 DNA reads TGTGCCAGCAGCGTTGCCCTGGAGGGGGGGTTCAATGAGCAGTTCTTC.

The chain employs TRBV29-1 and TRBJ1-1; perhaps TRBD1 as D (5 bases). CDR3 size: 13 residues. V gave up 7 bases and J gave up 0 bases, with 12 bases separating them. CDR1 is SQVTM and CDR2 is ANQGSEA in the germline V gene. The CDR3 is CSAQTVLNTEAFF. CDR3 in DNA: TGCAGCGCTCAGACAGTCCTGAACACTGAAGCTTTCTTT. The variable domain in full, completed from reference TRBV29-1 and TRBJ1-1, reads SAVISQKPSRDICQRGTSLTIQCQVDSQVTMMFWYRQQPGQSLTLIATANQGSEATYESGFVIDKFPISRPNLTFSTLTVSNMSPEDSSIYLCSAQTVLNTEAFFGQGTRLTVV.

The chain combines TRBV5-1 with TRBJ1-1; D gene ambiguous. This CDR3 comprises 13 residues. Germline V lookup: CDR1 SGHRS, CDR2 YFSETQ. V gave up 4 bases and J gave up 0 bases, with 7 bases separating them. CDR3 nucleotides: TGCGCCAGCAGCCTATTCATGAACACTGAAGCTTTCTTT. Its protein is CASSLFMNTEAFF.

V usage is TRBV4-2 and J usage is TRBJ1-2, with a tentative D call TRBD1 (6 bases). V was clipped by 0 bases and J by 2 bases, with 10 bases between them. The CDR3 is made up of 15 amino acids. Germline V gene lookup returns CDR1 LGHNA and CDR2 YNFKEQ. CDR3 DNA: TGTGCCAGCAGCCAAGAGGACAGACTAAACTATGGCTACACCTTC. Its translation is CASSQEDRLNYGYTF.